A single sample gave rise to the 21 T cell receptor beta chains below, sequenced in a study of T cells after yellow fever vaccination. TCRdb redid the calling of the 5' RACE reads with MiXCR, one entry per CDR3 protein. The sample contains some 300,000 distinct CDR3 sequences, 3% to 4.5% of which appear only once. The sample was PBMCs, taken on the day of the yellow fever booster vaccination. The source of these receptors is a young man who received the YFV17D yellow fever vaccine.

This clonotype was seen a handful of times. The chain is built from TRBV4-1 and TRBJ1-1, with D tentatively TRBD1 (5 bases). Deletions cut 2 bases from V and 1 base from J, with 11 bases between. CDR3 length: 15 amino acids. CDR1 is MGHRA, CDR2 YSYEKL, per germline. The CDR3 DNA reads TGCGCCAGCAGCCAACCGGGACGGGGGAACACTGAAGCTTTCTTT. It codes for CASSQPGRGNTEAFF.

In this sample, this clonotype turned up many times. V usage is TRBV28 and J usage is TRBJ2-2; D is tentatively TRBD1 or TRBD2 (6 bases each). Trimming shortened V by 8 bases and J by 3 bases, and 10 bases separated the two germline ends. This CDR3 has 13 amino acids. The germline gives CDR1 MDHEN, CDR2 SYDVKM. CDR3 loop: CASHRGDTGELFF. The CDR3 DNA reads TGTGCCAGCCATAGGGGGGACACCGGGGAGCTGTTTTTT.

This clonotype was detected a few times. The gene calls are TRBV20-1 and TRBJ2-6; 9 nucleotides match TRBD1. Germline CDR1 and CDR2: DFQATT and SNEGSKA (reference sequence). The length of the CDR3 is 16 residues. Trimming cost V 6 bases and J 1 base; bases outside gene matches: 7. Here the CDR3 reads CSAAGTGKSGANVLTF. The CDR3 DNA follows: TGCAGTGCCGCCGGGACAGGGAAGTCTGGGGCCAACGTCCTGACTTTC.

A word on this clonotype: The junction departs from the called germline gene at one end, perhaps through a read error. V usage is TRBV4-1 and J usage is TRBJ1-4; D is ambiguous. CDR1 is MGHRA and CDR2 is YSYEKL in the germline V gene. There are 15 residues in the CDR3. The CDR3 DNA reads TGCGCCAGCAGTCAAGATGAGATTAGGAGGGAAAAACTGTTTTTT. Protein sequence: CASSQDEIRREKLFF.

This clonotype was detected ten times or more. V usage is TRBV7-2 and J usage is TRBJ2-7, with D possibly matching TRBD2 (5 bases). With 5 bases removed from V and 2 bases from J, the gap between germline ends came to 19 bases. CDR3 size: 16 residues. Per germline, CDR1 SGHTA and CDR2 FQGNSA. DNA of the CDR3: TGTGCCAGCAGCCACGGCGGGTACCCATTCCCCTACGAGCAGTACGTC. Translating it yields CASSHGGYPFPYEQYV.

This chain uses TRBV10-3 with TRBJ1-2; D gene ambiguous. The CDR3 covers 15 residues. Trimming cost V 6 bases and J 2 bases, with 16 bases left between them. Per the germline V gene, CDR1 is ENHRY and CDR2 is SYGVKD. This CDR3 reads CAISPTVVGNYGYTF. CDR3 bases: TGTGCCATCAGCCCTACCGTAGTTGGGAACTATGGCTACACCTTC.

This clonotype has a count of ten or more. The V gene is TRBV15, the J gene TRBJ1-3; D remains ambiguous. Per germline, CDR1 LNHNV and CDR2 YYDKDF (reference sequence). This CDR3 region has 14 residues. Trimming pared 5 bases from V and 0 bases from J, leaving 8 bases between. In nucleotides, the CDR3 is TGTGCCACCAGCCTGGCGGGCTCTGGAAACACCATATATTTT. Amino acid sequence: CATSLAGSGNTIYF.

Many counts were recorded for this clonotype. This chain uses TRBV25-1 with TRBJ2-5; D remains unclear. CDR1 and CDR2 from the germline V gene are MGHDK and SYGVNS. Between the trimmed V and J ends, which lost 6 bases and 1 base, there was a span of 15 bases. This CDR3 is built from 15 residues. CDR3 in amino acids: CASSPFSGSQETQYF. The CDR3 DNA sequence: TGTGCCAGCAGCCCTTTCTCCGGCAGCCAAGAGACCCAGTACTTC.

At least ten counts were recorded for this clonotype. The chain couples TRBV15 to TRBJ2-2; D gene unclear. Germline-derived CDR1 and CDR2 are LNHNV and YYDKDF (reference sequence). Trimming took off 8 bases at V and 3 bases at J, with 10 bases between the two ends. CDR3 length: 13 amino acids. The CDR3 DNA is TGTGCCACCCGATCTTTAGACACCGGGGAGCTGTTTTTT. Translated: CATRSLDTGELFF.

Many counts were recorded for this clonotype. The genes are TRBV12-3 or TRBV12-4 and TRBJ1-5, with a tentative D call TRBD1 (6 bases). The CDR3 is 16 amino acids. The V end was cut by 5 bases, the J end by 2 bases, with 16 bases between. The chain's CDR3 is CASSTGTRAGNQPQHF. The CDR3 DNA reads as TGTGCCAGCAGTACCGGGACAAGGGCTGGCAATCAGCCCCAGCATTTT.

The sample holds a few counts of this clonotype. The V gene is TRBV20-1, the J gene TRBJ2-5; D remains ambiguous. The CDR3 length is 13 residues. Germline V gene lookup returns CDR1 DFQATT and CDR2 SNEGSKA (reference sequence). V was pared by 2 bases and J by 0 bases, with 7 bases between. The CDR3 DNA sequence: TGCAGTGCTAGATATCAGTACCAAGAGACCCAGTACTTC. Amino acid sequence: CSARYQYQETQYF.

In this sample, this clonotype turned up many times. The chain combines TRBV7-2 with TRBJ2-7, with 7 bases identical to TRBD2. Losses at the gene ends were 3 bases for V and 5 bases for J; bases not matched to a gene: 7. CDR3 length: 14 residues. Looked up from germline, CDR1 is SGHTA and CDR2 is FQGNSA. The CDR3 loop reads CASSFGRGYHEQYF. CDR3 sequence (DNA): TGTGCCAGCAGCTTCGGGCGGGGGTACCACGAGCAGTACTTC.

This clonotype was observed many times. The chain joins TRBV29-1 to TRBJ2-1; D remains ambiguous. This CDR3 is built from 14 residues. V was cut by 4 bases and J by 8 bases, with 18 bases left in between. Germline CDR1 and CDR2: SQVTM and ANQGSEA. The CDR3 DNA sequence: TGCAGCGTTGGAGAGGCGGACCCAGAGGATGAGCAGTTCTTC. It translates to CSVGEADPEDEQFF.

In its sample, this clonotype was seen a few times. The chain uses TRBV27 and TRBJ2-7; D ambiguous. This CDR3 has 11 amino acids. CDR1 is MNHEY, CDR2 SMNVEV, per germline (reference sequence). Deletions cut 6 bases from V and 7 bases from J, with 10 bases between. CDR3 bases: TGTGCCAGCAGGATATGGTGGGAGCAGTACGTC. Translating it yields CASRIWWEQYV.

The gene calls are TRBV7-9 and TRBJ1-5; weak D call: TRBD1 (5 bases). The CDR3 extends over 15 amino acids. Germline-derived CDR1 and CDR2 are SEHNR and FQNEAQ (reference sequence). V gave up 3 bases and J gave up 4 bases, with 13 bases separating them. For the CDR3, the DNA is TGTGCCAGCAGCTTCGGGGGACGGGGGAATCAGCCCCAGCATTTT. Protein product: CASSFGGRGNQPQHF.

This clonotype was detected ten times or more. The CDR3 protein is CASSSPWNEQFF. The CDR3 bases are TGTGCCAGCAGCTCGCCGTGGAATGAGCAGTTCTTC. The V and J genes are TRBV5-6 and TRBJ2-1; D call uncertain. Germline V lookup: CDR1 SGHDT, CDR2 YYEEEE. The V end was cut by 3 bases, the J end by 7 bases, with 8 bases between. The CDR3 covers 12 residues.

This clonotype has a count of ten or more. The chain combines TRBV7-3 with TRBJ2-5; TRBD2 might be the D (6 bases). V gave up 4 bases and J gave up 4 bases, with 13 bases separating them. Germline V gene sequence: CDR1 SGHTA, CDR2 FQGTGA. This CDR3 contains 14 residues. CDR3 nucleotides: TGTGCCAGCAGCTCGTCGGGGGTACGAGAGACCCAGTACTTC. Residues: CASSSSGVRETQYF. The full variable domain, its missing parts supplied by reference TRBV7-3 and TRBJ2-5, is GAGVSQTPSNKVTEKGKYVELRCDPISGHTALYWYRQSLGQGPEFLIYFQGTGAADDSGLPNDRFFAVRPEGSVSTLKIQRTERGDSAVYLCASSSSGVRETQYFGPGTRLLVL.

Ten or more counts support this clonotype. The V call is TRBV7-9, the J call TRBJ1-5; TRBD1 matches at 7 bases. The CDR3 loop spans 16 amino acids. The germline V gene encodes CDR1 SEHNR and CDR2 FQNEAQ (reference sequence). The junction had 9 bases not matched to a gene; V was cut back by 5 bases and J by 2 bases. The CDR3 region is CASSLTGSGGNQPQHF. The CDR3 DNA sequence: TGTGCCAGCAGCCTGACAGGGTCTGGTGGCAATCAGCCCCAGCATTTT.

This clonotype was detected many times. The rearrangement joins TRBV7-2 to TRBJ2-5; D is unresolved. Between the trimmed V and J ends, which lost 3 bases and 3 bases, there was a span of 8 bases. Looked up from germline, CDR1 is SGHTA and CDR2 is FQGNSA. There are 13 residues in the CDR3. CDR3 coding DNA: TGTGCCAGCAGCTTCACCTCGGAAGAGACCCAGTACTTC. Its translation: CASSFTSEETQYF.

The table lists this clonotype with a few counts. The CDR3 loop is CASSQGSEYGYTF. The CDR3 nucleotides are TGTGCCAGCAGCCAAGGGTCAGAATATGGCTACACCTTC. The chain recombines TRBV4-2 with TRBJ1-2; D remains ambiguous. The CDR3 is made up of 13 amino acids. The V gene lost 1 base and the J gene lost 5 bases, with 8 bases spanning the gap. CDR1 and CDR2 from the germline V gene are LGHNA and YNFKEQ.

This clonotype appeared many times. V is TRBV7-9 and J is TRBJ2-7; TRBD1 agrees at 9 bases. Germline loops: CDR1 SEHNR, CDR2 FQNEAQ (reference sequence). CDR3 size: 13 residues. V lost 6 bases and J lost 5; bases outside the gene matches: 5. The chain's CDR3 is CASRGTGMHEQYF. CDR3 coding DNA: TGTGCCAGCAGGGGGACAGGGATGCACGAGCAGTACTTC.